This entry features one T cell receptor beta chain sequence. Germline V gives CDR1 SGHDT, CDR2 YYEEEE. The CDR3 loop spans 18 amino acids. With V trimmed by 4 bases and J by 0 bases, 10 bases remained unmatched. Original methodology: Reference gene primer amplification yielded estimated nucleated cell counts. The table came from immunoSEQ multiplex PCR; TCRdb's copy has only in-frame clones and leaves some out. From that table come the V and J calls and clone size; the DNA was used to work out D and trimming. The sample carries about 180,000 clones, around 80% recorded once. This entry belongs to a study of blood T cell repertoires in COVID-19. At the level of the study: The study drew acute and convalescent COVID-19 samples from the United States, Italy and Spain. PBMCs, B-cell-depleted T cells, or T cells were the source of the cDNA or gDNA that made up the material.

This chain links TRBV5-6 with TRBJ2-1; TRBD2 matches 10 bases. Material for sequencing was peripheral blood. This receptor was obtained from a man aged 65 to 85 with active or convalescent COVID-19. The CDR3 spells CASSAPPLAGFSYNEQFF. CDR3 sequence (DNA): TGTGCCAGCAGCGCCCCCCCACTAGCGGGATTCTCCTACAATGAGCAGTTCTTC.